This passage covers 5 T cell receptor beta chains from one sample sequenced in a study of response to subunit inactivated influenza vaccine. One entry per CDR3 protein, called by TCRdb with MiXCR from the RT-PCR reads. The sample has around 650,000 distinct CDR3 sequences, around 14% seen once; the top ten hold 9.5% to 13%. Sequenced material: PBMCs from blood, taken 12 days after vaccination. These receptors all stem from a man aged 45 to 65 who received an inactivated influenza vaccine.

The chain uses TRBV20-1 and TRBJ2-7; D is unclear. The CDR3 has 12 amino acids. Germline V gene lookup returns CDR1 DFQATT and CDR2 SNEGSKA (reference sequence). V dropped 2 bases and J dropped 4 bases, with 9 bases sitting between them. In nucleotides, the CDR3 is TGCAGTGCTAGAACGTCGGTTTACGAGCAGTACTTC. Its protein is CSARTSVYEQYF.

This rearrangement joins TRBV11-1 to TRBJ2-7; 8 bases are shared with TRBD2. The J segment lost 1 base and the V segment lost 2 bases, leaving 13 bases of the junction unmatched. The germline V gene encodes CDR1 SGHAT and CDR2 FQDESV (reference sequence). CDR3 length equals 18 residues. CDR3 loop: CASSLPPSSGLGSYEQYF. The CDR3 coding sequence is TGTGCCAGCAGCTTACCCCCCTCGTCGGGACTAGGGTCCTACGAGCAGTACTTC. The entire variable domain, with the rest obtained from reference TRBV11-1 and TRBJ2-7, is as follows: EAEVAQSPRYKITEKSQAVAFWCDPISGHATLYWYRQILGQGPELLVQFQDESVVDDSQLPKDRFSAERLKGVDSTLKIQPAELGDSAMYLCASSLPPSSGLGSYEQYFGPGTRLTVT.

The chain links TRBV12-3 or TRBV12-4 to TRBJ2-1; a possible D gene is TRBD2 (5 bases). V was cut by 6 bases and J by 12 bases, with 15 bases left in between. The CDR3 is 12 amino acids. The CDR3 sequence: CASSQEGIRQFF. The DNA of the CDR3 is TGTGCCAGCAGCCAAGAGGGTATTAGGCAGTTCTTC.

This clonotype was counted only a few times. This sequence joins TRBV6-1 and TRBJ2-1; no clear D. This CDR3 contains 15 residues. Germline CDR1 reads MNHNS; CDR2 reads SASEGT. The V end lost 5 bases, the J end lost 2 bases, and 13 bases lay between the germline ends. CDR3 amino acids: CASSHSPSTYNEQFF. DNA of the CDR3: TGTGCCAGCAGTCATTCCCCCAGCACCTACAATGAGCAGTTCTTC.

The chain employs TRBV5-1 and TRBJ2-1; 7 positions match TRBD1. The V segment lost 4 bases and the J segment 0 bases; nucleotides outside the gene matches: 10. CDR3 length: 17 residues. Germline CDR1 and CDR2: SGHRS and YFSETQ. The CDR3, as DNA: TGCGCCAGCAGCGGGCTGACAGGGAGCAGCTCCTACAATGAGCAGTTCTTC. It is translated as CASSGLTGSSSYNEQFF. The variable domain in full, completed from reference TRBV5-1 and TRBJ2-1, reads KAGVTQTPRYLIKTRGQQVTLSCSPISGHRSVSWYQQTPGQGLQFLFEYFSETQRNKGNFPGRFSGRQFSNSRSEMNVSTLELGDSALYLCASSGLTGSSSYNEQFFGPGTRLTVL.